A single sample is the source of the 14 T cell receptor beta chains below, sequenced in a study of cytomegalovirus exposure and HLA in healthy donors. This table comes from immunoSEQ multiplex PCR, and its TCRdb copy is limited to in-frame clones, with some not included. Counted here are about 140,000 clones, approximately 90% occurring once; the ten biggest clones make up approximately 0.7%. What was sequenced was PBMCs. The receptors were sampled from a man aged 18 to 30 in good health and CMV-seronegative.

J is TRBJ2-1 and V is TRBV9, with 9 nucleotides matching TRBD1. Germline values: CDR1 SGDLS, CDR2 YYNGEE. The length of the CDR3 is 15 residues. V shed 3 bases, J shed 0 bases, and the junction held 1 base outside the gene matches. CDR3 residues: CASSAGQGSYNEQFF. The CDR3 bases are TGTGCCAGCAGCGCGGGACAGGGCTCCTACAATGAGCAGTTCTTC.

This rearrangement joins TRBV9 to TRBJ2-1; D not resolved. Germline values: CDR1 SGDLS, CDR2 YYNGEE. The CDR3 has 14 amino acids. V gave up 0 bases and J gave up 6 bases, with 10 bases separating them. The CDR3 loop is CASSVAPLSNEQFF. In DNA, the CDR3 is TGTGCCAGCAGCGTAGCACCGCTATCCAATGAGCAGTTCTTC.

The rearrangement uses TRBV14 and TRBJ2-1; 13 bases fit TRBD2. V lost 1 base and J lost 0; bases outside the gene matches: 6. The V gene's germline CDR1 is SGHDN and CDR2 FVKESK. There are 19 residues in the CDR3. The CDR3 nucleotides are TGTGCCAGCAGCCAAGGACTAGCGGGAGGCCTCAGCTCCTACAATGAGCAGTTCTTC. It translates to CASSQGLAGGLSSYNEQFF.

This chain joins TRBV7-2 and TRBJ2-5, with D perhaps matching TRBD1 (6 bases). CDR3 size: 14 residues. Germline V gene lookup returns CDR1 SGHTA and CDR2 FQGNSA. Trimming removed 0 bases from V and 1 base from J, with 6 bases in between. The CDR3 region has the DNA TGTGCCAGCAGCTTAGCGGGGGCCCAAGAGACCCAGTACTTC. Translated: CASSLAGAQETQYF.

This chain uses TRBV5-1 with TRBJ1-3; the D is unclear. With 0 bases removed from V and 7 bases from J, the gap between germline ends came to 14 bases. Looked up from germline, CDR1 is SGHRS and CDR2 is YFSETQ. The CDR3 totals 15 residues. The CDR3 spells CASSLEVEGTNTIYF. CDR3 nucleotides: TGCGCCAGCAGCTTGGAGGTAGAGGGCACGAACACCATATATTTT. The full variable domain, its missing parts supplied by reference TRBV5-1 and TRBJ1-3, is KAGVTQTPRYLIKTRGQQVTLSCSPISGHRSVSWYQQTPGQGLQFLFEYFSETQRNKGNFPGRFSGRQFSNSRSEMNVSTLELGDSALYLCASSLEVEGTNTIYFGEGSWLTVV.

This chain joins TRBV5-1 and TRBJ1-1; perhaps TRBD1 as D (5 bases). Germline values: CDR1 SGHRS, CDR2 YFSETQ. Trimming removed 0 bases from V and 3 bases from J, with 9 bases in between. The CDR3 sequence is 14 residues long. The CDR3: CASSLAGLDTEAFF. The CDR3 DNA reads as TGCGCCAGCAGCTTGGCAGGGTTGGACACTGAAGCTTTCTTT.

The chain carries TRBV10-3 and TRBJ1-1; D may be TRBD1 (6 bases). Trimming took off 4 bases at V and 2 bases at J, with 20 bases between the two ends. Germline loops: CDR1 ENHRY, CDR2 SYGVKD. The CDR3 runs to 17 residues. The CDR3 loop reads CAISASLLGTFNTEAFF. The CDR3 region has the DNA TGTGCCATCAGTGCCTCATTACTAGGGACATTCAACACTGAAGCTTTCTTT.

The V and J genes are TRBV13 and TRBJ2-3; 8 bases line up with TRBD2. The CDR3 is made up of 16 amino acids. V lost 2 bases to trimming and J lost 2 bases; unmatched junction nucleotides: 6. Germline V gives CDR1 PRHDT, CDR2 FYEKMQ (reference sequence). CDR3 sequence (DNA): TGTGCCAGCAGCTTACGGGAGGGCCGGATCACAGATACGCAGTATTTT. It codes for CASSLREGRITDTQYF.

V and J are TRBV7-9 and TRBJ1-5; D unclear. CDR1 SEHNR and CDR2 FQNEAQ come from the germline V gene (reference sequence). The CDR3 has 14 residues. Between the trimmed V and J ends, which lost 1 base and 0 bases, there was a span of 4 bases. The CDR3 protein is CASSLGASNQPQHF. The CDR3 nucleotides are TGTGCCAGCAGCTTAGGGGCTAGCAATCAGCCCCAGCATTTT.

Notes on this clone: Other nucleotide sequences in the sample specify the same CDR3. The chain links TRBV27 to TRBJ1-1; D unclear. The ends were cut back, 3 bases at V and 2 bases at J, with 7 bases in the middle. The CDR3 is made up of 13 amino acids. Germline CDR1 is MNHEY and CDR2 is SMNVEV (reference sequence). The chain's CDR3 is CASSLGGNTEAFF. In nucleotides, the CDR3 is TGTGCCAGCAGTTTGGGAGGTAACACTGAAGCTTTCTTT.

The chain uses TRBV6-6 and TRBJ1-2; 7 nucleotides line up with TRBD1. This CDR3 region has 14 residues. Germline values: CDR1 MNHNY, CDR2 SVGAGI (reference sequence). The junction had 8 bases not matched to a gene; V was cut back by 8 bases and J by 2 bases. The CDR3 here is CASGYRGLNYGYTF. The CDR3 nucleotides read TGTGCCAGCGGCTACAGGGGCCTGAACTATGGCTACACCTTC.

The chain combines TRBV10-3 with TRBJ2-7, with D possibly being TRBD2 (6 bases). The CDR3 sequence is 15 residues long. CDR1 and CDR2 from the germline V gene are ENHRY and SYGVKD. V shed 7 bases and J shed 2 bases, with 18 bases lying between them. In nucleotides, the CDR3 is TGTGCCATCAAAGGAGGGGCCAGCCTAACCTACGAGCAGTACTTC. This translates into CAIKGGASLTYEQYF.

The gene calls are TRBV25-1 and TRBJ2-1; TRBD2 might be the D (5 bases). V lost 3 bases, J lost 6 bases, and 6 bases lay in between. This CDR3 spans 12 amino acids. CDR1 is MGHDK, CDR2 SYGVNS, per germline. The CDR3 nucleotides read TGTGCCAGCAGTGAGGCGGGCAATGAGCAGTTCTTC. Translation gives CASSEAGNEQFF.

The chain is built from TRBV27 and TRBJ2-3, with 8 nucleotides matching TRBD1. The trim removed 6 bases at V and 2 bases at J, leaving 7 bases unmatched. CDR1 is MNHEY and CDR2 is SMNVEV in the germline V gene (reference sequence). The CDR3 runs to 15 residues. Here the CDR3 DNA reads TGTGCCAGCAGGCCGACAGGGGTCATCACAGATACGCAGTATTTT. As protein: CASRPTGVITDTQYF.